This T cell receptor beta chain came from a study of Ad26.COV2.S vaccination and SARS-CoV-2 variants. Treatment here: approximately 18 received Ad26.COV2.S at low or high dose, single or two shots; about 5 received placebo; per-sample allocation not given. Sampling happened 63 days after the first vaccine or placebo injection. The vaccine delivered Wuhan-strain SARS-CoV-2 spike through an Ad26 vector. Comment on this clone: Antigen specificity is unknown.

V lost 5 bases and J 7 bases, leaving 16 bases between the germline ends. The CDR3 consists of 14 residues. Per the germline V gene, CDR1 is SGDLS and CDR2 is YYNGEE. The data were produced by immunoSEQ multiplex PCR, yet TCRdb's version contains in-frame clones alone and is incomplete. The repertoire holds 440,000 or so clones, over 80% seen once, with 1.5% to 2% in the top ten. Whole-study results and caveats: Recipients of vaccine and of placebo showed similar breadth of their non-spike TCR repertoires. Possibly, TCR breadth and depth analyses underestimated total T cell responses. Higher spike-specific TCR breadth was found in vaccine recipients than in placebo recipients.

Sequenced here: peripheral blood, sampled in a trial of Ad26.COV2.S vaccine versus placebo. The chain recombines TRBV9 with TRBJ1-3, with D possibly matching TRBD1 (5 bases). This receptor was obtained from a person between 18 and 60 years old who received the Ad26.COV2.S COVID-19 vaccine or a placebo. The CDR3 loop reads CASSRGRDGNTIYF. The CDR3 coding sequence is TGTGCCAGCAGTCGTGGCAGGGATGGGAACACCATATATTTT.